Listed below are T cell receptor beta chains from one sample, sequenced in a study of shared T cell receptors in the human thymus. The assay was immunoSEQ multiplex PCR, and TCRdb's table has in-frame clones only and misses some. The sample includes hundreds of thousands of clones, around 85% of them seen just once. This sample also appeared in a second study, on human thymus T cells.

The sequencing input was thymocytes. These receptors originate from a girl less than two years old with a congenital heart defect. Each CDR3 is given with its conserved first and last residue. D genes are given only for firm matches. Some rows have no size entry. The others give once, few or many, or a class for an expanded clone.

TRBD1	TRBV29-1	TRBJ1-2	few	CSAEVAGQRLYGYTF	TGCAGCGCAGAAGTGGCGGGACAGCGACTATATGGCTACACCTTC
-	TRBV7-4	TRBJ2-7	-	CASSFQDSPGHEQYF	TGTGCCAGCAGCTTCCAGGACTCCCCAGGTCACGAGCAGTACTTC
TRBD1	TRBV28	TRBJ1-2	-	CASSLLSRNRLSRTGGENGYTF	TGTGCCAGCAGTTTATTATCCCGTAACCGCCTTTCCCGGACAGGGGGCGAGAACGGCTACACCTTC
-	TRBV14	TRBJ1-1	-	CASSQVNRANTEAFF	TGTGCCAGCAGCCAAGTAAACAGGGCGAACACTGAAGCTTTCTTT
-	TRBV6-1	TRBJ1-6	-	CASSSDGRRNSPLHF	TGTGCCAGCAGTAGTGACGGACGGAGGAATTCACCCCTCCACTTT
TRBD1	TRBV14	TRBJ1-2	-	CASSQSGQGIDGYTF	TGTGCCAGCAGCCAATCGGGACAGGGGATTGATGGCTACACCTTC
-	TRBV5-1	TRBJ1-2	-	CASSLGTEKYGYTF	TGCGCCAGCAGCTTGGGGACAGAAAAGTATGGCTACACCTTC
TRBD1	TRBV28	TRBJ1-2	once	CASSFTGTGGDTNYGYTF	TGTGCCAGCAGTTTCACCGGGACAGGGGGGGACACTAACTATGGCTACACCTTC
TRBD1	TRBV18	TRBJ2-3	-	CASSPEEWTGAQCSTDTQYF	TGTGCCAGCTCACCCGAGGAATGGACAGGGGCGCAGTGTAGCACAGATACGCAGTATTTT
-	TRBV6-1	TRBJ1-3	-	CAVQGVRGNTIYF	TGTGCCGTACAGGGTGTGCGTGGAAACACCATATATTTT
TRBD1	TRBV15	TRBJ1-6	-	CATSRAREGTGRGDSPLHF	TGTGCCACCAGCAGAGCGAGGGAAGGGACAGGGAGAGGGGATTCACCCCTCCACTTT
-	TRBV2	TRBJ1-5	-	CASSEVGLWLCSSNQPQHF	TGTGCCAGCAGTGAAGTAGGACTGTGGCTTTGTAGCAGCAATCAGCCCCAGCATTTT
-	TRBV7-9	TRBJ1-1	-	CASSFRDLCPEAFF	TGTGCCAGCAGCTTCCGGGACTTATGTCCTGAAGCTTTCTTT
-	TRBV28	TRBJ2-4	-	CASSSGEGKNIQYF	TGTGCCAGCAGTTCAGGGGAGGGGAAAAACATTCAGTACTTC
TRBD1	TRBV27	TRBJ2-7	-	CASSLSVQGNSYEQYF	TGTGCCAGCAGTTTATCGGTACAGGGGAATTCCTACGAGCAGTACTTC
-	TRBV14	TRBJ2-5	-	CASSREQGSQETQYF	TGTGCCAGCAGCCGAGAGCAGGGGTCCCAAGAGACCCAGTACTTC
-	TRBV15	TRBJ1-1	-	CATSRVYAGKYGGTEAFF	TGTGCCACCAGCAGAGTATACGCAGGGAAGTACGGTGGAACTGAAGCTTTCTTT
TRBD2	TRBV7-2	TRBJ2-7	-	CASSSPGRGYEQYF	TGTGCCAGCAGCTCCCCGGGGCGGGGGTACGAGCAGTACTTC
TRBD1	TRBV6-1	TRBJ1-5	-	CASSENEKIDRETQPQHF	TGTGCCAGCAGTGAGAACGAGAAAATAGACAGGGAAACTCAGCCCCAGCATTTT
-	TRBV4-1	TRBJ2-7	-	CASSQGSQNYEQYF	TGCGCCAGCAGCCAAGGTTCACAGAACTACGAGCAGTACTTC
-	TRBV4-1	TRBJ1-1	-	CASSQSGGAEAFF	TGCGCCAGCAGCCAGAGCGGGGGCGCTGAAGCTTTCTTT
-	TRBV12-5	TRBJ1-1	-	CASGLVDSEAFF	TGTGCTAGTGGTTTGGTAGACAGTGAAGCTTTCTTT
-	TRBV9	TRBJ1-2	-	CASSVAPRGSNYGYTF	TGTGCCAGCAGCGTAGCCCCAAGGGGATCTAACTATGGCTACACCTTC
TRBD1	TRBV20-1	TRBJ1-2	-	CSASQGDGYTF	TGCAGTGCTAGCCAGGGGGATGGCTACACCTTC
TRBD1	TRBV25-1	TRBJ1-1	few	CASSARRDSLSVEAFF	TGTGCCAGCAGTGCCAGGAGGGACAGCCTCTCGGTTGAAGCTTTCTTT
-	TRBV5-8	TRBJ1-5	-	CASSLDISIRLNQPQHF	TGTGCCAGCAGCTTGGATATCTCTATCCGGTTAAATCAGCCCCAGCATTTT
-	TRBV5-1	TRBJ1-1	-	CASRRGIENTEAFF	TGCGCCAGCAGAAGGGGGATTGAGAACACTGAAGCTTTCTTT
-	TRBV5-6	TRBJ1-2	-	CASSPERNYGYTF	TGTGCCAGCAGCCCCGAGAGGAACTATGGCTACACCTTC
-	TRBV5-1	TRBJ1-6	few	CASSGGSYNSPLHF	TGCGCCAGCAGCGGCGGCTCCTATAATTCACCCCTCCACTTT
-	TRBV19	TRBJ1-2	-	CASSGTGSYGYTF	TGTGCCAGTAGCGGTACGGGATCCTATGGCTACACCTTC
-	TRBV11-2	TRBJ1-3	-	CASTRGEGLYF	TGTGCCAGCACTCGGGGGGAGGGTCTATATTTT
TRBD2	TRBV7-3	TRBJ2-3	-	CASSPTRLAGEQDTQYF	TGTGCCAGCAGCCCAACCCGACTAGCGGGGGAGCAGGATACGCAGTATTTT
TRBD2	TRBV4-3	TRBJ2-2	-	CASSQDSGGASGELFF	TGCGCCAGCAGCCAAGATAGCGGGGGGGCCTCCGGGGAGCTGTTTTTT
-	TRBV5-6	TRBJ2-7	few	CASSLAGEQYF	TGTGCCAGCAGCTTGGCGGGCGAGCAGTACTTC
TRBD2	TRBV5-1	TRBJ2-1	-	CASSSDSGAYNEQFF	TGCGCCAGCAGCTCCGATAGCGGGGCCTACAATGAGCAGTTCTTC
-	TRBV2	TRBJ1-1	-	CASRQGNTEAFF	TGTGCCAGCAGGCAGGGGAACACTGAAGCTTTCTTT
TRBD2	TRBV19	TRBJ2-1	once	CASSIGSGGTYNEQFF	TGTGCCAGTAGTATAGGGAGCGGGGGTACCTACAATGAGCAGTTCTTC
TRBD1	TRBV4-1	TRBJ1-5	-	CASSQDSPDQGAKEQPQHF	TGCGCCAGCAGCCAAGATTCGCCCGACCAGGGGGCTAAAGAACAGCCCCAGCATTTT
TRBD2	TRBV5-1	TRBJ2-7	once	CASSLGVAGSYEQYF	TGCGCCAGCAGCTTGGGAGTAGCGGGGTCCTACGAGCAGTACTTC
-	TRBV9	TRBJ2-5	-	CASSVEGTGVTTQYF	TGTGCCAGCAGCGTAGAAGGGACGGGGGTAACGACCCAGTACTTC
TRBD2	TRBV5-4	TRBJ2-5	-	CASSPSLAGGQETQYF	TGTGCCAGCAGCCCCAGCCTAGCGGGGGGTCAAGAGACCCAGTACTTC
TRBD2	TRBV9	TRBJ2-3	-	CASSFLAGDTTSTDTQYF	TGTGCCAGCAGCTTCCTAGCGGGGGACACAACTAGCACAGATACGCAGTATTTT
TRBD2	TRBV2	TRBJ2-7	-	CASTPGAGMTSYEQYF	TGTGCCAGCACGCCCGGAGCGGGGATGACCTCCTACGAGCAGTACTTC
-	TRBV5-5	TRBJ2-3	-	CASSVPSEVTDTQYF	TGTGCCAGCAGCGTACCTAGCGAGGTCACAGATACGCAGTATTTT
-	TRBV5-1	TRBJ1-1	-	CASSPRGGAGMNTEAFF	TGCGCCAGCAGCCCCCGGGGAGGGGCAGGGATGAACACTGAAGCTTTCTTT
-	TRBV7-2	TRBJ1-1	-	CASSLQGNTEAFF	TGTGCCAGCAGCTTACAGGGGAACACTGAAGCTTTCTTT
-	TRBV2	TRBJ1-1	-	CASETGHYTEAFF	TGTGCCAGCGAAACGGGACACTACACTGAAGCTTTCTTT
-	TRBV7-9	TRBJ1-2	-	CASSFYNYGYTF	TGTGCCAGCAGCTTCTACAACTATGGCTACACCTTC
-	TRBV15	TRBJ1-5	-	CATRPPGESNQPQHF	TGTGCCACCAGACCCCCGGGGGAGAGCAATCAGCCCCAGCATTTT
-	TRBV4-1	TRBJ2-1	-	CASSQDGRGGYNEQFF	TGCGCCAGCAGCCAAGATGGGAGGGGGGGATACAATGAGCAGTTCTTC
-	TRBV7-8	TRBJ2-7	-	CASSLADRTSSPRTYEQYF	TGTGCCAGCAGCTTAGCCGATAGGACATCAAGCCCCCGTACCTACGAGCAGTACTTC
TRBD1	TRBV6-1	TRBJ2-3	-	CASDRGHQPQYF	TGTGCCAGTGACAGGGGGCATCAGCCCCAGTATTTT
TRBD1	TRBV9	TRBJ1-1	-	CASSAKDPGGAYPMGAFF	TGTGCCAGCAGCGCCAAAGATCCAGGGGGCGCGTACCCCATGGGAGCTTTCTTT
-	TRBV11-2	TRBJ1-1	-	CASSLGLQLNTEAFF	TGTGCCAGCAGCTTAGGTTTGCAGTTAAACACTGAAGCTTTCTTT
TRBD1	TRBV27	TRBJ1-5	-	CASSPGTGSNQPQHF	TGTGCCAGCAGCCCCGGGACAGGATCCAATCAGCCCCAGCATTTT
TRBD2	TRBV5-6	TRBJ2-1	-	CASSLIGRGGFDEQFF	TGTGCCAGCAGCTTGATAGGGCGGGGGGGCTTTGATGAGCAGTTCTTC
TRBD1	TRBV7-8	TRBJ1-6	-	CASSLSGQNNSPLHF	TGTGCCAGCAGCTTATCGGGACAGAATAATTCACCCCTCCACTTT
-	TRBV4-3	TRBJ1-3	-	CASSQEPGRRLGNTIYF	TGCGCCAGCAGCCAAGAGCCGGGTCGAAGATTGGGAAACACCATATATTTT
-	TRBV6-5	TRBJ1-3	-	CASSYSAREDTIYF	TGTGCCAGCAGTTACTCGGCCAGGGAGGACACCATATATTTT
-	TRBV6-1	TRBJ1-1	-	CASTGPGQSDTEAFF	TGTGCCAGCACCGGGCCGGGACAATCGGACACTGAAGCTTTCTTT